These 23 T cell receptor beta chains were sequenced from one sample in a study of T-cell reconstitution after alpha-beta-depleted transplantation in children. TCRbeta library construction was performed incorporating unique molecular identifiers. TCRdb reprocessed the PCR reads via MiXCR and lists one record per CDR3 protein. The repertoire has 450,000 to 600,000 distinct CDR3 sequences, about 10% of them found once; the top ten carry 2%. The sequencing here drew on PBMCs, taken before TCRalphabeta/CD19-depleted stem cell transplant. All receptors derive from a child aged 2 to 9 with inherited bone marrow failure, due to receive a stem cell transplant.

This sequence joins TRBV27 and TRBJ2-3; D is unresolved. CDR3 size: 15 residues. Trimming left V 6 bases short and J 0 bases short, with 13 bases between. Germline CDR1 reads MNHEY; CDR2 reads SMNVEV (reference sequence). The CDR3 is CASRPFPESTDTQYF. CDR3 in DNA: TGTGCCAGCAGGCCCTTCCCGGAGAGCACAGATACGCAGTATTTT.

This clonotype has only a few counts. The chain couples TRBV7-9 to TRBJ1-1; 9 nucleotides agree with TRBD1. CDR3 length: 17 residues. Trimming removed 5 bases from V and 0 bases from J; junction bases left unmatched: 10. Germline V gene lookup returns CDR1 SEHNR and CDR2 FQNEAQ (reference sequence). CDR3 in DNA: TGTGCCAGCAGCCCGTCCCCGGGACAGGGCATGAACACTGAAGCTTTCTTT. Protein: CASSPSPGQGMNTEAFF.

This clonotype was recorded many times. The chain employs TRBV5-1 and TRBJ1-2; D is unclear. The germline gives CDR1 SGHRS, CDR2 YFSETQ. CDR3 size: 16 residues. V lost 0 bases and J lost 4, with 16 bases in between. The CDR3 is CASSLAGREAPYGYTF. The CDR3 nucleotides read TGCGCCAGCAGCTTGGCTGGGAGGGAGGCACCCTATGGCTACACCTTC.

At least ten counts were recorded for this clonotype. The chain employs TRBV28 and TRBJ2-5; 10 nucleotides line up with TRBD1. The length of the CDR3 is 16 residues. V shed 3 bases, J shed 1 base, and the junction held 5 bases outside the gene matches. CDR1 is MDHEN and CDR2 is SYDVKM in the germline V gene. CDR3 loop: CASSFRTGGIQETQYF. The CDR3 coding sequence is TGTGCCAGCAGTTTTCGGACAGGGGGTATCCAAGAGACCCAGTACTTC.

As regards this clonotype: Just one base apart from a much larger clone, this may be a read error. The chain combines TRBV29-1 with TRBJ2-3, with D tentatively TRBD2 (5 bases). The CDR3 spans 11 residues. Trimming left V 4 bases short and J 6 bases short, with 8 bases between. Germline V CDR1 and CDR2: SQVTM, ANQGSEA. The CDR3 sequence is CSVGAGDTQYF. The CDR3 coding sequence is TGCAGCGTTGGCGCGGGTGATACGCAGTATTTT.

The sample holds many counts of this clonotype. The V call is TRBV4-1, the J call TRBJ2-7, with unresolved D. The germline gives CDR1 MGHRA, CDR2 YSYEKL. Between the trimmed V and J ends, which lost 4 bases and 5 bases, there was a span of 12 bases. The CDR3 is 13 residues long. The CDR3, as DNA: TGCGCCAGCAGCCCAGACCGGGTGAACGAGCAGTACTTC. It translates to CASSPDRVNEQYF.

This clonotype was counted a single time. This may arise from a read error, as a much more abundant clone is one base away. The V and J genes are TRBV6-1 and TRBJ2-1, with TRBD1 as a possible D gene (6 bases). From germline, CDR1 is MNHNS and CDR2 SASEGT. The CDR3 has 14 residues. The CDR3 here is CATSGDTPYNDQFF. CDR3 nucleotide sequence: TGTGCCACCTCAGGGGATACGCCTTACAATGACCAGTTCTTC.

The sample holds many counts of this clonotype. The chain couples TRBV7-9 to TRBJ2-7, with TRBD2 identical over 8 bases. The CDR3 has 17 residues. CDR1 is SEHNR, CDR2 FQNEAQ, per germline (reference sequence). V shed 5 bases and J 2 bases; nucleotides not matched to a gene: 14. CDR3 coding DNA: TGTGCCAGCAGCCCCGGCAGGGCGGGAGGCCGCCCCTACGAGCAGTACTTC. Residues: CASSPGRAGGRPYEQYF.

The chain carries TRBV20-1 and TRBJ2-5; the D is unclear. The CDR3 is made up of 11 amino acids. V lost 0 bases to trimming and J lost 5 bases, with 4 bases between them. In germline, CDR1 is DFQATT, CDR2 SNEGSKA (reference sequence). CDR3 sequence: CSARDWETQYF. Written as DNA, the CDR3 is TGCAGTGCTAGAGATTGGGAGACCCAGTACTTC.

The table lists this clonotype with a few counts. The chain is built from TRBV7-2 and TRBJ2-1, with D perhaps TRBD1 (5 bases). The germline V and J ends were trimmed by 1 base and 3 bases, with 13 bases remaining between them. The CDR3 contains 16 residues. Germline V gives CDR1 SGHTA, CDR2 FQGNSA. The CDR3 here is CASSLVYQGYYNEQFF. The CDR3 DNA is TGTGCCAGCAGCTTAGTGTACCAGGGTTACTACAATGAGCAGTTCTTC.

This clonotype was found many times. This rearrangement joins TRBV4-3 to TRBJ2-1; a possible D gene is TRBD1 (6 bases). V was cut by 3 bases and J by 10 bases, with 13 bases left in between. This CDR3 has 13 residues. The germline gives CDR1 LGHNA, CDR2 YSLEER. The CDR3 DNA reads TGCGCCAGCAGCCAGGACAGCCTTCACGAGCAGTTCTTC. Protein: CASSQDSLHEQFF.

In this sample, this clonotype turned up many times. In nucleotides, the CDR3 is TGTGCCAGCAGCTTAGGGACGGGAGAGCCCTACAATGAGCAGTTCTTC. As protein: CASSLGTGEPYNEQFF. This chain uses TRBV7-2 with TRBJ2-1, with D perhaps TRBD2 (6 bases). Germline V lookup: CDR1 SGHTA, CDR2 FQGNSA. Trimming left V 1 base short and J 2 bases short, with 12 bases between. The CDR3 runs to 16 residues.

Ten or more counts support this clonotype. J is TRBJ2-5 and V is TRBV7-8, with D possibly matching TRBD2 (6 bases). Between the trimmed V and J ends, which lost 5 bases and 7 bases, there was a span of 20 bases. Germline CDR1 and CDR2: SGHVS and FQNEAQ. CDR3 length equals 15 residues. The CDR3 coding sequence is TGTGCCAGCAGCCATGCAGGGAGGATAGGAAGGACCCAGTACTTC. Its protein product is CASSHAGRIGRTQYF. Complete variable domain (other parts from reference TRBV7-8 and TRBJ2-5): GAGVSQSPRYKVAKRGQDVALRCDPISGHVSLFWYQQALGQGPEFLTYFQNEAQLDKSGLPSDRFFAERPEGSVSTLKIQRTQQEDSAVYLCASSHAGRIGRTQYFGPGTRLLVL.

This clonotype was counted many times. This rearrangement joins TRBV30 to TRBJ2-5; D is undetermined. Germline values: CDR1 GTSNPN, CDR2 SVGIG (reference sequence). The V gene lost 0 bases and the J gene lost 3 bases, with 5 bases spanning the gap. CDR3 length: 12 residues. CDR3: CAWSVSEETQYF. CDR3 DNA sequence: TGTGCCTGGAGTGTGTCGGAAGAGACCCAGTACTTC. Combining the CDR3 with reference TRBV30 and TRBJ2-5 gives the whole variable domain SQTIHQWPATLVQPVGSPLSLECTVEGTSNPNLYWYRQAAGRGLQLLFYSVGIGQISSEVPQNLSASRPQDRQFILSSKKLLLSDSGFYLCAWSVSEETQYFGPGTRLLVL.

V gene TRBV6-5 combines with J gene TRBJ2-3; TRBD1 matches at 11 bases. CDR1 is MNHEY, CDR2 SVGAGI, per germline. The V segment lost 0 bases and the J segment 6 bases; nucleotides outside the gene matches: 2. The CDR3 runs 15 residues. The CDR3 here is CASSYSGTGGDTQYF. CDR3 DNA sequence: TGTGCCAGCAGTTACTCAGGGACAGGGGGGGATACGCAGTATTTT.

This clonotype was counted at least ten times. The chain combines TRBV4-3 with TRBJ2-1; 11 bases line up with TRBD2. V shed 4 bases and J 6 bases; nucleotides not matched to a gene: 5. This CDR3 is built from 15 residues. Germline lookup yields CDR1 LGHNA and CDR2 YSLEER. CDR3 residues: CASSLTSGRSNEQFF. CDR3 sequence (DNA): TGCGCCAGCAGCCTTACTAGCGGGAGAAGCAATGAGCAGTTCTTC.

This clonotype was seen ten or more times. The chain combines TRBV6-2 or TRBV6-3 with TRBJ2-5; 7 nucleotides line up with TRBD2. CDR1 and CDR2 from the germline V gene are MNHEY and SVGEGT. This CDR3 is built from 15 residues. The V gene end was trimmed by 2 bases and the J gene end by 3 bases; junction bases not matched to a gene: 6. The DNA for the CDR3 is TGTGCCAGCAGTTACGGCCCGGGAGGTAAAGAGACCCAGTACTTC. Translated: CASSYGPGGKETQYF.

The rearrangement links TRBV12-3 or TRBV12-4 to TRBJ2-3; TRBD2 matches at 9 bases. The V segment lost 5 bases and the J segment 1 base; nucleotides outside the gene matches: 16. The CDR3 is 19 amino acids. The CDR3 DNA is TGTGCCAGCAGTACCTTAGTAGCCCAGCGGGAGGTCCGCACAGATACGCAGTATTTT. Translating it yields CASSTLVAQREVRTDTQYF.

This clonotype was seen just once. A much larger clonotype is one base distant, so this may be a read error. The chain has TRBV2 and TRBJ2-7; the D is unclear. The germline V and J ends were trimmed by 6 bases and 5 bases, with 20 bases remaining between them. This CDR3 has 15 amino acids. Germline V gives CDR1 SNHLY, CDR2 FYNNEI. CDR3 nucleotides: TGTGCCAGCAGCGGATCCGGATTGGGTTTCCACGAGCAGTACTTC. Translating gives CASSGSGLGFHEQYF.

This clonotype was seen many times. The chain combines TRBV7-9 with TRBJ1-6; TRBD1 matches 8 bases. Germline V lookup: CDR1 SEHNR, CDR2 FQNEAQ (reference sequence). After removal of 5 bases from V and 8 bases from J, the junction contained 5 bases not matched to a gene. This CDR3 region has 14 residues. In DNA form, the CDR3 reads TGTGCCAGCAGCAAGGACAGGGTCGATTCACCCCTCCACTTT. As protein: CASSKDRVDSPLHF.

With respect to this clonotype: A read error is possible here, since a much larger clone lies one base away. This CDR3 fails to terminate in the conserved phenylalanine or tryptophan, so it likely reflects a read error. The chain is built from TRBV27 and TRBJ2-7; D gene unclear. The germline V and J ends were trimmed by 3 bases and 3 bases, with 12 bases remaining between them. The CDR3 is 14 residues long. Per germline, CDR1 MNHEY and CDR2 SMNVEV (reference sequence). CDR3: CASSFSPGDYEQYC. In DNA, the CDR3 is TGTGCCAGCAGTTTCAGTCCGGGCGACTACGAGCAGTACTGC.

The sample holds a few counts of this clonotype. The CDR3 sequence is CASSLGRGKRLGSDTQYF. Here the CDR3 DNA reads TGTGCCAGCAGCTTAGGGAGGGGAAAGCGGTTAGGGTCAGATACGCAGTATTTT. The J gene is TRBJ2-3, the V gene TRBV11-2; weak D call: TRBD2 (6 bases). Germline lookup yields CDR1 SGHAT and CDR2 FQNNGV. With 1 base removed from V and 4 bases from J, the gap between germline ends came to 21 bases. The CDR3 loop spans 18 amino acids.

Of note for this clonotype: This may come from a read error, since a much larger clone is one base off. The CDR3 here is CASSGGTGGAKTQYF. CDR3 in DNA: TGTGCCAGCAGCGGAGGGACAGGGGGCGCGAAGACCCAGTACTTC. The chain has TRBV11-2 and TRBJ2-5; 12 bases agree with TRBD1. Germline CDR1 SGHAT, CDR2 FQNNGV. The ends lost 5 bases at V and 6 bases at J; junction bases unmatched: 7. CDR3 length: 15 residues.